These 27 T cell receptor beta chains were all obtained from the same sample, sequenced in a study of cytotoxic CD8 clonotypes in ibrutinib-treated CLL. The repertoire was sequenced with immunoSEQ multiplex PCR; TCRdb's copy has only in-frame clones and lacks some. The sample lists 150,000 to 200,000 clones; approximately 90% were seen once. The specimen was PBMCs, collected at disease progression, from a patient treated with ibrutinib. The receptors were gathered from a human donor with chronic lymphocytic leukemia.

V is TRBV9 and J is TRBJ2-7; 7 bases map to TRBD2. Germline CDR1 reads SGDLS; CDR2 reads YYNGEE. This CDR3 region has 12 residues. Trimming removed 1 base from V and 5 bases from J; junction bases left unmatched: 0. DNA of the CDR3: TGTGCCAGCAGCGTACGGGGGGACGAGCAGTACTTC. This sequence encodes CASSVRGDEQYF.

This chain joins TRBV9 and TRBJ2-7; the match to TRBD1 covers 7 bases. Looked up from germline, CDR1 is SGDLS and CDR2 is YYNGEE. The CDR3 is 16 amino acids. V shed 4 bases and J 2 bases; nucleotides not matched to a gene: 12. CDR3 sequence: CASSPRQGPLAYEQYF. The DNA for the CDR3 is TGTGCCAGCAGCCCTCGACAGGGTCCCCTTGCCTACGAGCAGTACTTC. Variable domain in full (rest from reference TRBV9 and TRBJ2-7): DSGVTQTPKHLITATGQRVTLRCSPRSGDLSVYWYQQSLDQGLQFLIQYYNGEERAKGNILERFSAQQFPDLHSELNLSSLELGDSALYFCASSPRQGPLAYEQYFGPGTRLTVT.

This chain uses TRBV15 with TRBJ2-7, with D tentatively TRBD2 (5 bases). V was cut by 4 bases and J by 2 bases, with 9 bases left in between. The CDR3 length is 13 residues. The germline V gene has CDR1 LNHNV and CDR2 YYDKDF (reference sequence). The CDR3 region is CATSIGNPYEQYF. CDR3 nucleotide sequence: TGTGCCACCAGCATCGGGAATCCCTACGAGCAGTACTTC.

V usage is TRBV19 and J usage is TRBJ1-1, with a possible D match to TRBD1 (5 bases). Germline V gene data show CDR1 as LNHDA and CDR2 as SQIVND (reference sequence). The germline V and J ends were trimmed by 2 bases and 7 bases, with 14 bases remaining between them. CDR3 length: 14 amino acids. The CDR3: CASSITGVESEAFF. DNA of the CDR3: TGTGCCAGTAGTATAACAGGCGTGGAGAGTGAAGCTTTCTTT.

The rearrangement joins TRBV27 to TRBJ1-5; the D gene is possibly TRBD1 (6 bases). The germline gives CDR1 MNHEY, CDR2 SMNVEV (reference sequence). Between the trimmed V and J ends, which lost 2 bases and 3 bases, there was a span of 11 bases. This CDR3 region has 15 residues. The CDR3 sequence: CASSLRRGDNQPQHF. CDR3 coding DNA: TGTGCCAGCAGTTTAAGAAGGGGGGACAATCAGCCCCAGCATTTT.

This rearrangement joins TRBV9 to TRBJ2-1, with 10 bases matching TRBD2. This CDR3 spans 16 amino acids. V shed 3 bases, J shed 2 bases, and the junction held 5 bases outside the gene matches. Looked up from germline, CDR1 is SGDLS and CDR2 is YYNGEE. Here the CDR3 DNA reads TGTGCCAGCAGCGCGAGCGGGAGGGCCACCTACAATGAGCAGTTCTTC. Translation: CASSASGRATYNEQFF.

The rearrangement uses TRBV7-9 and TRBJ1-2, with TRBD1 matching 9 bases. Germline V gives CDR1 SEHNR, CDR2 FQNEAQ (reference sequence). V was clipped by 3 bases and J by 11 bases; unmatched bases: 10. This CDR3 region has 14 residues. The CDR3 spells CASSFYRDRVRYTF. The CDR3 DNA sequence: TGTGCCAGCAGCTTCTATCGGGACAGGGTACGGTACACCTTC.

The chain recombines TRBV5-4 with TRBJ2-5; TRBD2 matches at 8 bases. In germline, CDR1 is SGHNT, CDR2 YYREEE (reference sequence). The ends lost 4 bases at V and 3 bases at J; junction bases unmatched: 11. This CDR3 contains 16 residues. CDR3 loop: CASSPGLGAGEETQYF. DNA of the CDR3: TGTGCCAGCAGCCCCGGGCTAGGAGCGGGAGAAGAGACCCAGTACTTC.

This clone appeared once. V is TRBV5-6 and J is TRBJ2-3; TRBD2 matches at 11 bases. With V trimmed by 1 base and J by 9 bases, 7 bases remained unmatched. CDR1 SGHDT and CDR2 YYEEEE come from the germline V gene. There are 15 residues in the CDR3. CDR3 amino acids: CASSLSLAGVETQYF. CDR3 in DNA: TGTGCCAGCAGCTTGTCACTAGCGGGAGTCGAAACGCAGTATTTT.

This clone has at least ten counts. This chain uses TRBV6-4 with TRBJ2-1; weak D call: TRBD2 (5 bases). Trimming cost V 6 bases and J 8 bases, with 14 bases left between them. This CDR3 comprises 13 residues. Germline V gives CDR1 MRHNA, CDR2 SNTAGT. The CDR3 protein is CASSDGELDEQFF. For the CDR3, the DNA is TGTGCCAGCAGCGACGGGGAGCTCGATGAGCAGTTCTTC.

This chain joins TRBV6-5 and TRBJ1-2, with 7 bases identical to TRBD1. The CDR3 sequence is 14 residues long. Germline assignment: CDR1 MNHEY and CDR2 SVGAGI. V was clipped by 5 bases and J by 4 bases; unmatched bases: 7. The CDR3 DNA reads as TGTGCCAGCAGTGAAGGGGGCAGGGTCTATGGCTACACCTTC. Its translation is CASSEGGRVYGYTF.

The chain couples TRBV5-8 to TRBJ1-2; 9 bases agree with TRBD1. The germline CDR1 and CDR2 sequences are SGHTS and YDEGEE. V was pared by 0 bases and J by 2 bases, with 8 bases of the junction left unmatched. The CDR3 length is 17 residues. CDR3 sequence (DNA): TGTGCCAGCAGCTTGGCGTCACAGGGGGCAAAAAACTATGGCTACACCTTC. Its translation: CASSLASQGAKNYGYTF. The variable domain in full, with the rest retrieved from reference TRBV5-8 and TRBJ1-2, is EAGVTQSPTHLIKTRGQQATLRCSPISGHTSVYWYQQALGLGLQFLLWYDEGEERNRGNFPPRFSGRQFPNYSSELNVNALELEDSALYLCASSLASQGAKNYGYTFGSGTRLTVV.

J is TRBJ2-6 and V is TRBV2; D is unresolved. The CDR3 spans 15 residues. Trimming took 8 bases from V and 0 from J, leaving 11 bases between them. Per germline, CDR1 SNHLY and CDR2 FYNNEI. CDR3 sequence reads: CASVRPSSGANVLTF. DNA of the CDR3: TGTGCCAGCGTACGTCCGAGCTCTGGGGCCAACGTCCTGACTTTC.

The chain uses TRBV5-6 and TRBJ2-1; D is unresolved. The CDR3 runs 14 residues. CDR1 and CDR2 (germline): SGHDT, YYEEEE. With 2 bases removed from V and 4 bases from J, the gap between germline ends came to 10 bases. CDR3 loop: CASSFETSYNEQFF. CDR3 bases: TGTGCCAGCAGCTTCGAGACGTCTTACAATGAGCAGTTCTTC.

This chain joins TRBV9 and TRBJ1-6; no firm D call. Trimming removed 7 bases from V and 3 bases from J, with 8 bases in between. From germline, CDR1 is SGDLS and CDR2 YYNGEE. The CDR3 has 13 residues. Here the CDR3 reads CASGTIYNSPLHF. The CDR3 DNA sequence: TGTGCCAGCGGCACCATCTATAATTCACCCCTCCACTTT.

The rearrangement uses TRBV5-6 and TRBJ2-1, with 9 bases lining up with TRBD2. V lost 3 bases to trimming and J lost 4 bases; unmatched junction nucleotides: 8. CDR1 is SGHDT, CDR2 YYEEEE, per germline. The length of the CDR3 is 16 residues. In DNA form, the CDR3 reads TGTGCCAGCAGCTCCCAGACTAGCGGCTATTACAATGAGCAGTTCTTC. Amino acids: CASSSQTSGYYNEQFF.

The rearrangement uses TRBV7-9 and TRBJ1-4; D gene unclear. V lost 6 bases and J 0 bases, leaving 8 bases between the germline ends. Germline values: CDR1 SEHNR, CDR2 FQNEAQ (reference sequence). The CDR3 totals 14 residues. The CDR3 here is CASSTPATNEKLFF. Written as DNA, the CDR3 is TGTGCCAGCAGTACCCCGGCAACTAATGAAAAACTGTTTTTT.

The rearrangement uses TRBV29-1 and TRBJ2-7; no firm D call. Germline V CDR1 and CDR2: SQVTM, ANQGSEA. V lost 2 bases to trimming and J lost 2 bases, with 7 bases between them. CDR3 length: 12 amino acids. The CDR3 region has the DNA TGCAGCGTTGAATCATCTACCTACGAGCAGTACTTC. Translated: CSVESSTYEQYF.

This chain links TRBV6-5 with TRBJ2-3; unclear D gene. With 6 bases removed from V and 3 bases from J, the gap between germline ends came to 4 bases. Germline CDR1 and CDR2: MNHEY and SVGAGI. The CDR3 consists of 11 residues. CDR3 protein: CASRKTDTQYF. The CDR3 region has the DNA TGTGCCAGCAGGAAAACAGATACGCAGTATTTT.

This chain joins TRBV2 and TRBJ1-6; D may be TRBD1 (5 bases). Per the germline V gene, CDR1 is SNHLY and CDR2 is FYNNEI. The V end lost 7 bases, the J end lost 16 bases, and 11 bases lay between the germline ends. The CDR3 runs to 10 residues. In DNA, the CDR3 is TGTGCCAGCAAGGTCGGGACGCTCCACTTT. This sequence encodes CASKVGTLHF.

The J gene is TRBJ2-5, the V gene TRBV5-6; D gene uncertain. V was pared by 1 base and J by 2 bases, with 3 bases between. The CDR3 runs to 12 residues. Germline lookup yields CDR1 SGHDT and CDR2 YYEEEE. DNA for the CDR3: TGTGCCAGCAGCTTGAGTCAAGAGACCCAGTACTTC. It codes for CASSLSQETQYF.

The CDR3 spells CASSLGLTGNTIYF. The CDR3 DNA is TGTGCCAGCTCACTAGGGTTAACTGGAAACACCATATATTTT. The V call is TRBV18, the J call TRBJ1-3; D remains unclear. The CDR3 extends over 14 amino acids. Germline V gene lookup returns CDR1 KGHSH and CDR2 LQKENI. V was shortened by 4 bases and J by 2 bases, with 9 bases between the two germline ends.

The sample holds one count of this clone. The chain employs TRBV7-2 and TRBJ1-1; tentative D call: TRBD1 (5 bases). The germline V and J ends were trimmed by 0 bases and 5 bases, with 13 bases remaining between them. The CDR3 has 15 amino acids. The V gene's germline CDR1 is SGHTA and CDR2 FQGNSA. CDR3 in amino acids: CASSLARDVETEAFF. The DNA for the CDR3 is TGTGCCAGCAGCTTAGCCAGGGATGTTGAGACTGAAGCTTTCTTT.

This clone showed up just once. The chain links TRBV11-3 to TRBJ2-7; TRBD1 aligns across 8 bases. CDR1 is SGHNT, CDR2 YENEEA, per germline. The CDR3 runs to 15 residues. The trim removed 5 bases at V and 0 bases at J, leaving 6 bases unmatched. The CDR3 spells CASSLRDRSSYEQYF. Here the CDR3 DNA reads TGTGCCAGCAGCCTCCGGGACAGGTCCTCCTACGAGCAGTACTTC.

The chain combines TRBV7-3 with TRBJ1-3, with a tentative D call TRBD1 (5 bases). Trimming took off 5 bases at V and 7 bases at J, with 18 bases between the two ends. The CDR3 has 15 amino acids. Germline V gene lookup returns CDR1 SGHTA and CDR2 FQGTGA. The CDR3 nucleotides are TGTGCCAGCAGCCAAATGGGGGGAGAAGGGAACACCATATATTTT. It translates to CASSQMGGEGNTIYF.

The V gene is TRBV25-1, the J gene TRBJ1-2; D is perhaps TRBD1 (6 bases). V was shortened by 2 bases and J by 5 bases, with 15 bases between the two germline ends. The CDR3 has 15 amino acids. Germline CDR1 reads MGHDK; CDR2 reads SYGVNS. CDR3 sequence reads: CASSERGDTGYGYTF. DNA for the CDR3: TGTGCCAGCAGTGAACGGGGGGATACAGGGTATGGCTACACCTTC.

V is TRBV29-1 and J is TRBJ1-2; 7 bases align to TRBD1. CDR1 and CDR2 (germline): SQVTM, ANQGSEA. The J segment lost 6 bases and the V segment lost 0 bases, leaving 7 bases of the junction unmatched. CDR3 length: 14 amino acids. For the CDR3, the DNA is TGCAGCGTTGAAGATCTAGGGGGCGCGGATGGCTACACCTTC. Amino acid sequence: CSVEDLGGADGYTF.